A single TCR beta chain is shown here with its context. Germline CDR1 reads SEHNR; CDR2 reads FQNEAQ (reference sequence). The CDR3 runs 15 residues. Deletions cut 5 bases from V and 6 bases from J, with 16 bases between. This sample is drawn from a study of shared clonotypes between healthy human individuals. The table came from immunoSEQ multiplex PCR; TCRdb's copy has only in-frame clones and leaves some out. The data show approximately 1,500,000 clones, about 98% seen once. The chain recombines TRBV7-9 with TRBJ2-2; D remains unclear. The sample taken for sequencing was naive CD4+ T cells sorted from blood. Noted subset: CD45RA+ positively selected. The sequence came from a man aged 25-40 years in good health. The CDR3 DNA sequence: TGTGCCAGCAGCAGACACTTGGGTAGTGCCGGGGAGCTGTTTTTT. It encodes CASSRHLGSAGELFF.